This entry lists 3 T cell receptor beta chains sequenced from one sample in a study of control samples from healthy donors and cancer patients. The table came from immunoSEQ multiplex PCR; TCRdb's copy has only in-frame clones and leaves some out. This sample's table has around 190,000 clones. Sequenced material: blood. These receptors all come from a woman in her 30s in good health.

The chain carries TRBV2 and TRBJ1-5, with D unresolved. V was clipped by 4 bases and J by 2 bases, with 12 bases between them. CDR3 size: 15 residues. Germline values: CDR1 SNHLY, CDR2 FYNNEI. CDR3 residues: CASSVEPLGNQPQHF. The CDR3 nucleotides read TGTGCCAGCAGTGTAGAGCCACTGGGCAATCAGCCCCAGCATTTT.

The V gene is TRBV27, the J gene TRBJ1-2; possible D gene TRBD1, 6 bases. CDR3 size: 13 residues. Trimming removed 3 bases at V and 5 bases at J, with 10 bases between. CDR1 is MNHEY, CDR2 SMNVEV, per germline (reference sequence). The CDR3: CASSFSRGYGYTF. The CDR3 coding sequence is TGTGCCAGCAGTTTTTCCAGGGGATATGGCTACACCTTC.

This chain joins TRBV19 and TRBJ2-1; D may match TRBD1 or TRBD2 (5 bases each). V gave up 7 bases and J gave up 3 bases, with 13 bases separating them. Looked up from germline, CDR1 is LNHDA and CDR2 is SQIVND (reference sequence). The CDR3 is 14 amino acids. Here the CDR3 DNA reads TGTGCCAGTAAAGGGGAAGCGGTCTACAATGAGCAGTTCTTC. Its translation is CASKGEAVYNEQFF.